The next 24 T cell receptor beta chains were all read from a single sample in a study of cytomegalovirus exposure and HLA in healthy donors. PCR primers comprised 60 Vbeta and 13 Jbeta primers. Sequencing was performed with immunoSEQ multiplex PCR; in TCRdb, only in-frame clones are kept and a portion is missing. The sample lists some 110,000 clones; roughly three quarters were seen once. Sample: PBMCs. The receptors stem from a man aged 45 to 65 in good health and CMV-seropositive.

The chain uses TRBV7-2 and TRBJ2-5; TRBD2 matches 9 bases. The CDR3 is 16 amino acids. In germline, CDR1 is SGHTA, CDR2 FQGNSA. V was pared by 0 bases and J by 5 bases, with 7 bases of the junction left unmatched. The CDR3 is CASSLAGLAGRETQYF. In DNA form, the CDR3 reads TGTGCCAGCAGCTTAGCGGGGCTAGCGGGGCGGGAGACCCAGTACTTC.

This clone has only a few counts. The rearrangement links TRBV10-3 to TRBJ1-2; D is perhaps TRBD1 (6 bases). Germline lookup yields CDR1 ENHRY and CDR2 SYGVKD. The CDR3 is 16 amino acids. Trimming took off 2 bases at V and 1 base at J, with 14 bases between the two ends. Here the CDR3 DNA reads TGTGCCATCAGTGAGCGAGGTGGACAGCTTAACTATGGCTACACCTTC. Protein: CAISERGGQLNYGYTF.

V usage is TRBV6-5 and J usage is TRBJ2-7, with D perhaps matching TRBD2 (6 bases). This CDR3 has 15 amino acids. Per germline, CDR1 MNHEY and CDR2 SVGAGI. Deletions cut 0 bases from V and 5 bases from J, with 14 bases between. Here the CDR3 DNA reads TGTGCCAGCAGTTACTCGGAGGGATCTGGGGACGAGCAGTACTTC. This translates into CASSYSEGSGDEQYF.

The chain joins TRBV7-9 to TRBJ2-5; possibly TRBD2 for D (5 bases). This CDR3 is built from 14 residues. The V and J ends lost 5 bases and 2 bases respectively, with 12 bases between them. CDR1 is SEHNR and CDR2 is FQNEAQ in the germline V gene (reference sequence). Here the CDR3 DNA reads TGTGCCAGCAGCCTTCTTAGCGTACAAGAGACCCAGTACTTC. Its translation: CASSLLSVQETQYF.

The chain has TRBV6-1 and TRBJ1-5, with D hard to call. CDR1 MNHNS and CDR2 SASEGT come from the germline V gene. The CDR3 contains 18 residues. Trimming took 0 bases from V and 7 from J, leaving 22 bases between them. The CDR3: CASSEALFLMRREQPQHF. Here the CDR3 DNA reads TGTGCCAGCAGTGAAGCGTTATTCCTCATGAGGCGGGAGCAGCCCCAGCATTTT.

The chain couples TRBV7-6 to TRBJ2-7; perhaps TRBD1 as D (5 bases). CDR1 is SGHVS, CDR2 FNYEAQ, per germline. V dropped 4 bases and J dropped 2 bases, with 12 bases sitting between them. This CDR3 comprises 14 residues. The CDR3 loop is CASSWGFTTYEQYF. The CDR3 nucleotides are TGTGCCAGCAGCTGGGGCTTCACCACCTACGAGCAGTACTTC.

The rearrangement links TRBV28 to TRBJ1-1; D is ambiguous. This CDR3 comprises 15 residues. CDR1 MDHEN and CDR2 SYDVKM come from the germline V gene. Trimming removed 4 bases at V and 1 base at J, with 13 bases between. CDR3 in DNA: TGTGCCAGCAGTTCCCGGGGAGCCGGGAACACTGAAGCTTTCTTT. Translating it yields CASSSRGAGNTEAFF.

This rearrangement joins TRBV18 to TRBJ2-7; possible D gene TRBD1, 6 bases. This CDR3 spans 16 amino acids. With 2 bases removed from V and 1 base from J, the gap between germline ends came to 15 bases. In germline, CDR1 is KGHSH, CDR2 LQKENI. The CDR3 loop reads CASSPSPGTRSYEQYF. CDR3 nucleotides: TGTGCCAGCTCACCAAGCCCCGGGACAAGGTCCTACGAGCAGTACTTC.

Regarding this clone: Its ends do not fully match the called genes, so a read error is possible. This chain connects TRBV5-6 to TRBJ1-6, with 10 bases fitting TRBD1. Germline V lookup: CDR1 SGHDT, CDR2 YYEEEE. The CDR3 covers 17 residues. CDR3: CASSSRDRGNYNSPPHF. CDR3 DNA sequence: TGTGCCAGCAGCTCCCGGGACAGGGGAAACTATAATTCACCCCCCCACTTT.

The rearrangement uses TRBV18 and TRBJ2-1, with D perhaps TRBD2 (5 bases). CDR3 length: 17 residues. The germline V gene encodes CDR1 KGHSH and CDR2 LQKENI. Trimming stripped 2 bases from V and 4 bases from J, with 18 bases between. The CDR3 is CASSPIASFSIYNEQFF. In DNA form, the CDR3 reads TGTGCCAGCTCACCAATTGCTAGCTTCTCAATATACAATGAGCAGTTCTTC.

As regards this clone: The same CDR3 is also encoded by other DNA sequences in this sample. The chain combines TRBV13 with TRBJ2-7, with D tentatively TRBD1 (6 bases). The V end lost 7 bases, the J end lost 5 bases, and 18 bases lay between the germline ends. Germline V gene data show CDR1 as PRHDT and CDR2 as FYEKMQ (reference sequence). The CDR3 runs to 14 residues. Written as DNA, the CDR3 is TGTGCCAGCACCAAGGGGGAAGTAGACCACGAGCAGTACTTC. This translates into CASTKGEVDHEQYF.

The chain employs TRBV7-6 and TRBJ2-1; possibly TRBD2 for D (5 bases). The CDR3 consists of 15 residues. Germline V gene sequence: CDR1 SGHVS, CDR2 FNYEAQ. Trimming removed 3 bases at V and 9 bases at J, with 18 bases between. In DNA, the CDR3 is TGTGCCAGCAGCTTTGGTAGCGACGTCCCAGCTGAGCAGTTCTTC. Amino acid sequence: CASSFGSDVPAEQFF.

This rearrangement joins TRBV14 to TRBJ1-4; tentative D call: TRBD1 (5 bases). The CDR3 sequence is 13 residues long. V was trimmed by 5 bases and J by 8 bases, leaving 12 bases between them. The germline gives CDR1 SGHDN, CDR2 FVKESK. CDR3 amino acids: CASSWARGEKLFF. The CDR3 nucleotides read TGTGCCAGCAGCTGGGCCCGGGGGGAAAAACTGTTTTTT.

The sample holds a few counts of this clone. The rearrangement uses TRBV2 and TRBJ1-2; 8 bases line up with TRBD1. Germline values: CDR1 SNHLY, CDR2 FYNNEI. V was clipped by 5 bases and J by 4 bases; unmatched bases: 9. There are 15 residues in the CDR3. The CDR3, as DNA: TGTGCCAGCAGTAAAGAACCAGGGGGCGGCTATGGCTACACCTTC. It is translated as CASSKEPGGGYGYTF.

The chain uses TRBV4-2 and TRBJ2-5; 10 bases map to TRBD2. This CDR3 comprises 16 residues. The V gene's germline CDR1 is LGHNA and CDR2 YNFKEQ. V shed 4 bases and J 1 base; nucleotides not matched to a gene: 6. The CDR3 region is CASSPSSSGGQETQYF. CDR3 in DNA: TGTGCCAGCAGCCCCTCCTCTAGCGGGGGCCAAGAGACCCAGTACTTC.

This sequence joins TRBV4-3 and TRBJ2-7, with 7 nucleotides matching TRBD1. The ends lost 3 bases at V and 0 bases at J; junction bases unmatched: 11. CDR3 length equals 17 residues. Germline CDR1 LGHNA, CDR2 YSLEER. The CDR3 DNA reads as TGCGCCAGCAGCCAGGGTGAGACAGGGCTTATCTCCTACGAGCAGTACTTC. It yields the protein CASSQGETGLISYEQYF.

This clone appeared a single time. The chain has TRBV19 and TRBJ1-2, with 7 bases that match TRBD1. The CDR3 has 16 amino acids. V lost 7 bases to trimming and J lost 4 bases; unmatched junction nucleotides: 15. Germline lookup yields CDR1 LNHDA and CDR2 SQIVND (reference sequence). CDR3 region: CASTQLGMDRIYGYTF. The CDR3 bases are TGTGCCAGTACCCAATTGGGGATGGACAGGATCTATGGCTACACCTTC.

The J gene is TRBJ1-3, the V gene TRBV6-6, with D maybe TRBD1 (6 bases). Trimming cost V 0 bases and J 4 bases, with 10 bases left between them. Germline values: CDR1 MNHNY, CDR2 SVGAGI (reference sequence). This CDR3 spans 15 amino acids. The CDR3 loop reads CASSYSWGRGNTIYF. The CDR3 region has the DNA TGTGCCAGCAGTTACTCGTGGGGGCGCGGAAACACCATATATTTT.

The chain combines TRBV4-3 with TRBJ1-2, with 10 bases lining up with TRBD1. The CDR3 sequence is 15 residues long. Losses at the gene ends were 7 bases for V and 2 bases for J; bases not matched to a gene: 7. Germline assignment: CDR1 LGHNA and CDR2 YSLEER. DNA for the CDR3: TGCGCCAGCAACGATTGGACAGGGGGGAACTATGGCTACACCTTC. It specifies CASNDWTGGNYGYTF.

V and J are TRBV5-6 and TRBJ2-1, with TRBD2 as a possible D gene (6 bases). V was shortened by 0 bases and J by 1 base, with 20 bases between the two germline ends. The length of the CDR3 is 19 residues. The germline gives CDR1 SGHDT, CDR2 YYEEEE. Written as DNA, the CDR3 is TGTGCCAGCAGCTTGGCCGAATGGCGGGATTCTCGATCCTACAATGAGCAGTTCTTC. This codes for CASSLAEWRDSRSYNEQFF.

A note on this clone: One end of the junction varies from germline; a read error may be responsible. For the CDR3, the DNA is TGTTCCAGCAGCTTGGGACAGACCTCTGGGGCCAACGTCCTGACTTTC. It codes for CSSSLGQTSGANVLTF. This sequence joins TRBV7-9 and TRBJ2-6; TRBD1 matches at 7 bases. CDR3 length equals 16 residues. Germline CDR1 is SEHNR and CDR2 is FQNEAQ (reference sequence).

This sequence joins TRBV4-3 and TRBJ2-7; D call uncertain. Germline V lookup: CDR1 LGHNA, CDR2 YSLEER. The ends were cut back, 0 bases at V and 4 bases at J, with 13 bases in the middle. The CDR3 runs 15 residues. The CDR3 DNA sequence: TGCGCCAGCAGCCAAGATCTAAGTCCCGAGTACGAGCAGTACTTC. Its protein is CASSQDLSPEYEQYF.

The gene calls are TRBV18 and TRBJ1-5; 9 bases align to TRBD1. The V and J ends lost 6 bases and 2 bases, in that order; junction bases with no gene match: 8. The CDR3 has 16 amino acids. Per germline, CDR1 KGHSH and CDR2 LQKENI. CDR3 coding DNA: TGTGCCAGCTCGAGACAGGGGGAAGTGGGCAATCAGCCCCAGCATTTT. Translation gives CASSRQGEVGNQPQHF.

The V gene is TRBV7-2, the J gene TRBJ2-3; D is unresolved. Germline V lookup: CDR1 SGHTA, CDR2 FQGNSA. Trimming removed 5 bases from V and 1 base from J, with 13 bases in between. There are 15 residues in the CDR3. The CDR3: CASSDGPRRTDTQYF. The CDR3 nucleotides are TGTGCCAGCAGCGATGGGCCCCGACGCACAGATACGCAGTATTTT.